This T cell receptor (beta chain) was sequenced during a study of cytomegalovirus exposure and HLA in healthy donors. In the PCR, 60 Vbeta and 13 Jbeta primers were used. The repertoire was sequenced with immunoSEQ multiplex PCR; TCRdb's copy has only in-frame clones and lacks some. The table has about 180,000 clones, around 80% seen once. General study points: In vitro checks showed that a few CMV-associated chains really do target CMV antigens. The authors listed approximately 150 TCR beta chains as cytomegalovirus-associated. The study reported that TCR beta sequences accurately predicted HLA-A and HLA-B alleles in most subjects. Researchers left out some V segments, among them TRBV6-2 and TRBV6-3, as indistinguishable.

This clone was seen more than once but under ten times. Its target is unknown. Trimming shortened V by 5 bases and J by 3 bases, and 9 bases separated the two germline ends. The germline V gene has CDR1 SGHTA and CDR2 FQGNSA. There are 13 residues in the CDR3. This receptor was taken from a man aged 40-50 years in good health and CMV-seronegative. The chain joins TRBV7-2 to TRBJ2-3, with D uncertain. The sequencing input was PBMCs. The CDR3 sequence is CASSPYYTDTQYF. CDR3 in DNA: TGTGCCAGCAGCCCGTACTATACAGATACGCAGTATTTT.